The clone carrying this T cell receptor (beta chain) appeared a single time. After extraction with the RNeasy kit, about 0.45 to 1 ug of the RNA was reverse transcribed using random hexamers. TCRdb redid the calling of the immunoSEQ multiplex PCR reads with MiXCR, one entry per CDR3 protein. Among tens of thousands of distinct CDR3 sequences listed, about 91% were seen once. Per germline, CDR1 MNHEY and CDR2 SMNVEV (reference sequence). The ends lost 5 bases at V and 4 bases at J; junction bases unmatched: 10. This CDR3 is built from 15 residues. This entry comes from a study of CD8 T cells in Susac syndrome.

The clonotype comes from a human donor with multiple sclerosis. The chain has TRBV27 and TRBJ2-5, with 7 bases identical to TRBD1. The material sequenced was CD8+ T cells from PBMCs. CDR3 loop: CASSPIPDRAETQYF. The CDR3 bases are TGTGCCAGCAGTCCCATACCCGACAGGGCAGAGACCCAGTACTTC.